These 11 T cell receptor beta chains originate from one sample sequenced in a study of cytomegalovirus exposure and HLA in healthy donors. PCR used 60 Vbeta primers and 13 Jbeta primers. Profiled with immunoSEQ multiplex PCR; TCRdb holds only in-frame clones, not every one. With 150,000 to 200,000 clones in the sample, the ten largest clones hold about 2%. Sequencing was done on a sample of PBMCs. The receptors come from a young man in good health and CMV-seronegative.

The CDR3 region is CASRLETGFNSPLHF. CDR3 sequence (DNA): TGCGCCAGCAGGCTCGAGACAGGGTTCAATTCACCCCTCCACTTT. This chain connects TRBV5-1 to TRBJ1-6; TRBD1 matches 7 bases. V dropped 5 bases and J dropped 7; count of bases not matched to a gene: 9. Germline V gives CDR1 SGHRS, CDR2 YFSETQ. The CDR3 has 15 residues.

The V and J genes are TRBV2 and TRBJ1-5; 10 bases are a match to TRBD1. CDR3 length equals 15 residues. V dropped 6 bases and J dropped 7; count of bases not matched to a gene: 9. CDR1 SNHLY and CDR2 FYNNEI come from the germline V gene. The CDR3 reads CASRGDRGGHQPQHF. CDR3 in DNA: TGTGCCAGCAGGGGGGACAGGGGAGGTCACCAGCCCCAGCATTTT.

V gene TRBV5-1 combines with J gene TRBJ1-2; 7 bases are shared with TRBD1. CDR3 length: 15 residues. Trimming took 3 bases from V and 2 from J; bases not matched to a gene: 7. Looked up from germline, CDR1 is SGHRS and CDR2 is YFSETQ. The CDR3 loop reads CASSSTGDPNYGYTF. The CDR3 nucleotides read TGCGCCAGCAGCTCAACAGGGGACCCGAACTATGGCTACACCTTC.

The chain recombines TRBV5-5 with TRBJ1-3, with TRBD1 as a possible D gene (5 bases). The CDR3 totals 16 residues. Looked up from germline, CDR1 is SGHKS and CDR2 is YYEKEE (reference sequence). Trimming removed 3 bases from V and 4 bases from J, with 17 bases in between. The CDR3 nucleotides read TGTGCCAGCAGCTACCCATCCCCGACAGCAGGAAACACCATATATTTT. Its protein product is CASSYPSPTAGNTIYF.

The chain recombines TRBV5-8 with TRBJ2-3, with 8 bases lining up with TRBD2. The length of the CDR3 is 17 residues. The germline gives CDR1 SGHTS, CDR2 YDEGEE. Trimming removed 4 bases from V and 2 bases from J; junction bases left unmatched: 12. The CDR3 loop is CASSLRAGVGHTDTQYF. CDR3 bases: TGTGCCAGCAGCCTTAGAGCGGGAGTGGGGCACACAGATACGCAGTATTTT.

CDR3 in amino acids: CASNGGSLNQPQHF. The CDR3 nucleotides are TGTGCCAGCAATGGAGGATCCCTTAATCAGCCCCAGCATTTT. The chain recombines TRBV6-5 with TRBJ1-5, with unresolved D. Germline CDR1 is MNHEY and CDR2 is SVGAGI. There are 14 residues in the CDR3. V was trimmed by 7 bases and J by 4 bases, leaving 14 bases between them.

The chain combines TRBV4-2 with TRBJ2-5, with D perhaps matching TRBD1 (6 bases). This CDR3 spans 16 amino acids. CDR1 is LGHNA and CDR2 is YNFKEQ in the germline V gene. V was cut by 0 bases and J by 5 bases, with 16 bases left in between. CDR3 residues: CASSQEGTLTSETQYF. In DNA form, the CDR3 reads TGTGCCAGCAGCCAAGAGGGGACACTCACGTCGGAGACCCAGTACTTC.

The rearrangement joins TRBV28 to TRBJ2-1, with 7 bases identical to TRBD2. This CDR3 is built from 15 residues. J was trimmed by 8 bases and V by 3 bases; bases with no gene match: 10. Germline V CDR1 and CDR2: MDHEN, SYDVKM. CDR3 residues: CASSFLAEKDDEQFF. CDR3 sequence (DNA): TGTGCCAGCAGTTTTCTAGCGGAAAAGGACGATGAGCAGTTCTTC.

This chain uses TRBV6-5 with TRBJ1-6; 9 bases map to TRBD1. Trimming removed 8 bases from V and 7 bases from J; junction bases left unmatched: 3. This CDR3 has 13 residues. CDR1 and CDR2 (germline): MNHEY, SVGAGI. This chain's CDR3 is CASLGQGNSPLHF. The CDR3 nucleotides are TGTGCCAGCCTAGGACAGGGGAATTCACCCCTCCACTTT.

The chain links TRBV19 to TRBJ1-1; D may be TRBD1 (5 bases). Germline V lookup: CDR1 LNHDA, CDR2 SQIVND (reference sequence). V was pared by 1 base and J by 5 bases, with 11 bases between. This CDR3 contains 14 residues. For the CDR3, the DNA is TGTGCCAGTAGTATAGCGGCAGGGAGGACTGAAGCTTTCTTT. This sequence encodes CASSIAAGRTEAFF. Supplemented by reference TRBV19 and TRBJ1-1, the full variable domain reads DGGITQSPKYLFRKEGQNVTLSCEQNLNHDAMYWYRQDPGQGLRLIYYSQIVNDFQKGDIAEGYSVSREKKESFPLTVTSAQKNPTAFYLCASSIAAGRTEAFFGQGTRLTVV.

The chain joins TRBV19 to TRBJ2-2; 9 bases agree with TRBD1. The CDR3 is 14 amino acids. Germline V gene lookup returns CDR1 LNHDA and CDR2 SQIVND (reference sequence). The V segment lost 4 bases and the J segment 7 bases; nucleotides outside the gene matches: 4. The CDR3, as DNA: TGTGCCAGTAGTAGGACAGGGGTGGACGGGGAGCTGTTTTTT. It is translated as CASSRTGVDGELFF.